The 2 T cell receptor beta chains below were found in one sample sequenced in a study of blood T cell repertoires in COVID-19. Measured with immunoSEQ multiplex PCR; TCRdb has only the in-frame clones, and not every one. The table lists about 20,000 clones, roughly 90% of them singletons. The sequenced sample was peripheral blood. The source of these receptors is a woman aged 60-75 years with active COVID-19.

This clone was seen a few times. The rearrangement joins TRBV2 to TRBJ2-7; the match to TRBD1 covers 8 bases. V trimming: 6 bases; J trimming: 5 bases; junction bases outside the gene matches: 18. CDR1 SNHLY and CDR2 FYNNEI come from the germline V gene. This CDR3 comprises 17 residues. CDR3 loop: CASRERSRGQGANEQYF. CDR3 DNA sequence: TGTGCCAGCAGGGAGAGATCCCGTGGGCAGGGGGCGAACGAGCAGTACTTC.

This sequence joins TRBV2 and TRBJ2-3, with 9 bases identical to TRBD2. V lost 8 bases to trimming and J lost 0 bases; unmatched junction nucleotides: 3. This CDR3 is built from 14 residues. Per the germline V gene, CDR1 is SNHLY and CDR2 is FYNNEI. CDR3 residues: CASVAGVSTDTQYF. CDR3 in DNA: TGTGCCAGCGTAGCGGGGGTCAGCACAGATACGCAGTATTTT.